This T cell receptor (beta chain) was found in a study of CXCR3-negative and CXCR3-positive naive CD8 T cells. General study points: TRB CDR3s were more hydrophobic in CXCR3-positive than in CXCR3-negative naive cells.

As for this clonotype: Its specificity is unknown.

Germline CDR1 reads SGHTA; CDR2 reads FQGNSA. CDR3 length: 14 amino acids. UMI-tagged TRB cDNA libraries were built via 5' RACE. TCRdb reprocessed the 5' RACE reads and stores each CDR3 protein as one record, lacking DNA. Its table records about 98,000 distinct CDR3 sequences. The specimen sequenced was naive CXCR3+ CD8+ T cells from blood. The subset was: CD45RO-CCR7+CD27+CD95- naive CD8+ T cells expressing CXCR3 (TNR3+). The chain uses TRBV7-2 and TRBJ2-7; TCRdb returns TRBD1, unconfirmable since there is no DNA. The sequence derives from a human donor in good health. Some clones in this sample may be carry-over from other donors' samples. The CDR3: CASSSYGGNYEQYF.